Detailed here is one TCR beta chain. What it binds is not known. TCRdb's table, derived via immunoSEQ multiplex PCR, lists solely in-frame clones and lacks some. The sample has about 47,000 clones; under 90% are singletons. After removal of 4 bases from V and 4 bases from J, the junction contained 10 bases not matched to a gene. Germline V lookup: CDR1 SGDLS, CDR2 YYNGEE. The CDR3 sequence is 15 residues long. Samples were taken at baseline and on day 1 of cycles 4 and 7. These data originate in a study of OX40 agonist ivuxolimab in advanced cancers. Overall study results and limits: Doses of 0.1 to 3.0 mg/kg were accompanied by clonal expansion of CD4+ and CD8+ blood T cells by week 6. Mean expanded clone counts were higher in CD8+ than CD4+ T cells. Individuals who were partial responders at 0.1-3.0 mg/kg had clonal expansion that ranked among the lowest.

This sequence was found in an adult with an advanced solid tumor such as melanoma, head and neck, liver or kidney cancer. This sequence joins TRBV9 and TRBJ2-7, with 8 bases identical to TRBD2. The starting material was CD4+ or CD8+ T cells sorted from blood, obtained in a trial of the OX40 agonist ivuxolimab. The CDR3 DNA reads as TGTGCCAGCAGCCCCGGTCCAGCGGGAGTGTACGAGCAGTACTTC. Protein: CASSPGPAGVYEQYF.